This T cell receptor (beta chain) was obtained from a study of cytomegalovirus exposure and HLA in healthy donors. The overall study: It was reported in a later analysis that the 95 to 150 validation repertoires used the same platform as the roughly 670 first-cohort repertoires. Whole-study findings and limits: Reportedly, cytomegalovirus status was diagnosed with high sensitivity and specificity.

Produced via immunoSEQ multiplex PCR; TCRdb's table is partial and in-frame only. The sample lists about 60,000 clones, 90% occurring once. This clone was seen only once. No antigen is known for it. The CDR3 consists of 13 residues. V lost 5 bases and J lost 15, with 20 bases in between. CDR1 is SGHTA and CDR2 is FQGNSA in the germline V gene. While the first cohort had several hundred subjects, the donors belonged to the separate validation cohort of roughly 130 subjects. The chain recombines TRBV7-2 with TRBJ2-1; TRBD1 is a possible D gene (6 bases). Sequencing input: PBMCs. The sequence was collected from a man between 18 and 29 years old in good health and CMV-seronegative. The CDR3 nucleotides read TGTGCCAGCAGCGTCGGGGTACAGGGTTTGGCGTTCTTC. Its translation: CASSVGVQGLAFF.